This T cell receptor beta chain stems from a study of shared clonotypes between healthy human individuals. Findings and caveats of the study: Compared with clonotypes that all four donors shared, non-shared clonotypes had lower generation probabilities. Owing to a small donor count, the genetic and exposure-history diversity represented was limited.

Notes on this clone: Its antigen remains unknown.

Only CD45RO-negative cells positively selected for CCR7 counted as naive CD8 cells, so terminally differentiated effector memory CD45RA+ cells were excluded. Using immunoSEQ multiplex PCR, the repertoire was profiled, and TCRdb retains in-frame clones only, with some absent. The sample carries roughly 2 million clones, about 95% recorded once. Looked up from germline, CDR1 is MNHEY and CDR2 is SMNVEV (reference sequence). V was clipped by 5 bases and J by 5 bases, with 16 bases between them. There are 15 residues in the CDR3. The rearrangement uses TRBV27 and TRBJ2-1; TRBD2 might be the D (5 bases). Sequenced input: naive CD8+ T cells sorted from blood. The sequence came from a man aged 18 to 29 in good health. The DNA for the CDR3 is TGTGCCAGCAGTCCCCTCGGGGTCCAGGACAATGAGCAGTTCTTC. It is translated as CASSPLGVQDNEQFF.